These T cell receptor beta chains were read from a single sample in a study of cytomegalovirus exposure and HLA in healthy donors. This table comes from immunoSEQ multiplex PCR, and its TCRdb copy is limited to in-frame clones, with some not included. The table shows 150,000 or so clones, with approximately 90% occurring only once. Sequencing was done on a sample of PBMCs. These receptors all stem from a woman between 25 and 40 years old in good health and CMV-seronegative. Each CDR3 is given with its conserved first and last residue. The D gene is left open where the match is weak. Size is omitted from some rows. Given values are once, few, many or a class for expanded clones.

CDR3 length,clone size,D gene,V gene,J gene,CDR3 protein,CDR3 DNA
15,NA,TRBD1,TRBV7-9,TRBJ2-2,CASQWTGGHTGELFF,TGTGCCAGCCAATGGACAGGGGGCCACACCGGGGAGCTGTTTTTT
16,NA,NA,TRBV27,TRBJ2-7,CASSLGGTDSSYEQYF,TGTGCCAGCAGTTTAGGCGGGACAGACAGCTCCTACGAGCAGTACTTC
17,few,TRBD1,TRBV25-1,TRBJ2-2,CASSDPGRDSNTGELFF,TGTGCCAGCAGTGACCCCGGAAGGGACAGTAACACCGGGGAGCTGTTTTTT
14,NA,TRBD2,TRBV29-1,TRBJ2-1,CSVEPERGFNEQFF,TGCAGCGTTGAACCCGAGCGGGGGTTCAATGAGCAGTTCTTC
14,once,TRBD2,TRBV4-2,TRBJ2-7,CASSQRSGGDEQYF,TGTGCCAGCAGCCAAAGAAGCGGGGGTGACGAGCAGTACTTC
15,NA,TRBD1,TRBV4-3,TRBJ1-6,CASSQFGQGNSPLHF,TGCGCCAGCAGCCAATTCGGACAGGGTAATTCACCCCTCCACTTT
16,NA,NA,TRBV2,TRBJ1-1,CASSGIQGAMNTEAFF,TGTGCCAGCAGTGGAATACAGGGAGCCATGAACACTGAAGCTTTCTTT
14,NA,NA,TRBV5-1,TRBJ2-5,CASSFQGSGETQYF,TGCGCCAGCAGCTTTCAGGGGTCGGGAGAGACCCAGTACTTC
13,NA,NA,TRBV4-3,TRBJ2-5,CASSRTSSGTQYF,TGCGCCAGCAGCCGTACTAGTTCGGGGACCCAGTACTTC
14,NA,NA,TRBV7-9,TRBJ2-5,CASSLSGMGETQYF,TGTGCCAGCAGCTTATCAGGGATGGGAGAGACCCAGTACTTC
15,NA,NA,TRBV5-4,TRBJ1-4,CASSRGGRRDEKLFF,TGTGCCAGCAGCCGGGGCGGAAGGAGGGATGAAAAACTGTTTTTT
13,NA,TRBD1,TRBV10-3,TRBJ1-2,CAIKGTGIYGYTF,TGTGCCATCAAAGGGACAGGTATCTATGGCTACACCTTC
12,NA,NA,TRBV4-1,TRBJ1-4,CASSPGGEKLFF,TGCGCCAGCAGCCCCGGAGGGGAAAAACTGTTTTTT
13,NA,TRBD1,TRBV29-1,TRBJ1-4,CSVEWQGGEKLFF,TGCAGCGTTGAGTGGCAGGGGGGTGAAAAACTGTTTTTT
15,NA,TRBD1,TRBV5-1,TRBJ1-4,CASSFTGAYNEKLFF,TGCGCCAGCAGCTTTACAGGGGCCTATAATGAAAAACTGTTTTTT
16,NA,TRBD1,TRBV15,TRBJ1-6,CATSRATGVRPSPLHF,TGTGCCACCAGCAGAGCGACAGGGGTCAGACCCTCACCCCTCCACTTT
14,NA,NA,TRBV7-6,TRBJ2-2,CASSLGANTGELFF,TGTGCCAGCAGCTTAGGAGCGAACACCGGGGAGCTGTTTTTT
14,few,NA,TRBV18,TRBJ1-2,CASSPRTGNYGYTF,TGTGCCAGCTCACCACGCACGGGTAACTATGGCTACACCTTC
14,NA,NA,TRBV7-9,TRBJ1-5,CASSLDSSIQPQHF,TGTGCCAGCAGCTTGGACAGCTCCATTCAGCCCCAGCATTTT
15,NA,NA,TRBV27,TRBJ1-4,CASSFRRVSNEKLFF,TGTGCCAGCAGTTTTCGGAGGGTCAGTAATGAAAAACTGTTTTTT
17,NA,NA,TRBV7-9,TRBJ2-3,CASSLSPGGPLTDTQYF,TGTGCCAGCAGCTTATCCCCCGGGGGACCCCTCACAGATACGCAGTATTTT
14,NA,TRBD2,TRBV4-3,TRBJ2-7,CASSPGGMAYEQYF,TGCGCCAGCAGCCCGGGAGGGATGGCCTACGAGCAGTACTTC